A single sample gave rise to the 31 T cell receptor beta chains below, sequenced in a study of T cells in Graves' hyperthyroidism and ophthalmopathy (dated by TCRdb to the late 2010s). Library creation used multiplex PCR. Sequenced on an Illumina HiSeq 2000. The TCR beta CDR3 regions were amplified from the RNA transcripts. For the first round of RT-PCR on the TCR CDR3, the HTBI primer set was used together with the Qiagen OneStep RT-PCR kit. TCRdb trimmed public reads at Q25 via fastp, called clones via MiXCR and kept in-frame beta chains. Each entry merges the rows of one CDR3 protein and shows their most common DNA and genes. Recorded for this sample are about 610,000 distinct CDR3 sequences; around 45% of them occurred a single time. The ten largest make up approximately 8.4% of the sample. The sequenced sample was peripheral blood or thyroid tissue (not recorded which). These receptors came from a young woman with Graves' hyperthyroidism.

The V gene is TRBV29-1, the J gene TRBJ1-2; 10 nucleotides agree with TRBD1. In germline, CDR1 is SQVTM, CDR2 ANQGSEA. V lost 5 bases and J lost 12; bases outside the gene matches: 6. CDR3 length: 11 amino acids. This chain's CDR3 is CSVKPGQGNTF. Here the CDR3 DNA reads TGCAGCGTTAAGCCGGGACAGGGGAACACCTTC.

The DNA for the CDR3 is TGTGCCATCAGTGGTACGACAGGCCGTGAGTTGTCCTACACCTTC. Translated: CAISGTTGRELSYTF. The chain couples TRBV10-3 to TRBJ1-2; tentatively, D is TRBD1 (6 bases). V gave up 4 bases and J gave up 10 bases, with 22 bases separating them. Germline V gene lookup returns CDR1 ENHRY and CDR2 SYGVKD. The CDR3 has 15 amino acids.

To note about this clonotype: A much larger clone differs from this one at a single base, so this may be a read error. The V gene is TRBV6-6, the J gene TRBJ2-5, with D hard to call. This CDR3 is built from 12 residues. Germline V gene sequence: CDR1 MNHNY, CDR2 SVGAGI (reference sequence). The CDR3 reads CASLINQEIQYF. The CDR3 DNA sequence: TGTGCCAGCCTGATTAATCAAGAGATCCAGTACTTC.

As to this clonotype: A much more abundant neighbour one base away suggests this may be a read error. The chain's CDR3 is CAIKVGRLNTEAFF. CDR3 in DNA: TGTGCCATCAAAGTAGGCAGGCTGAACACTGAAGCTTTCTTT. The rearrangement joins TRBV10-3 to TRBJ1-1, with D hard to call. V was trimmed by 7 bases and J by 0 bases, leaving 12 bases between them. The CDR3 runs 14 residues. The germline V gene has CDR1 ENHRY and CDR2 SYGVKD.

This clonotype has only a few counts. CDR3 DNA: TGTGCCAGCAGCTTAGTATCCAGGGGAGGGAATGAGCAGTTCTTC. Translating gives CASSLVSRGGNEQFF. This chain uses TRBV7-2 with TRBJ2-5, with a possible D match to TRBD2 (7 bases). The J call may be wrong; the DNA end is better matched by TRBJ2-1. The CDR3 sequence is 15 residues long. Per germline, CDR1 SGHTA and CDR2 FQGNSA.

This clonotype was observed a handful of times. The rearrangement links TRBV24-1 to TRBJ2-5; D not resolved. The CDR3 consists of 12 residues. Trimming pared 4 bases from V and 5 bases from J, leaving 7 bases between. Germline CDR1 is KGHDR and CDR2 is SFDVKD. The CDR3 sequence is CATSDEEETQYF. The CDR3 nucleotides read TGTGCCACCAGTGACGAGGAGGAGACCCAGTACTTC.

This clonotype was counted many times. The junction shows a germline mismatch at one end, possibly a read error. The rearrangement joins TRBV7-2 to TRBJ1-2; 10 nucleotides align to TRBD1. Per germline, CDR1 SGHTA and CDR2 FQGNSA. The CDR3 is made up of 16 amino acids. The CDR3 reads CASSLAETGGGDGYTF. CDR3 bases: TGTGCCAGCAGCCTAGCTGAGACAGGGGGCGGGGATGGCTACACCTTC. Together with reference TRBV7-2 and TRBJ1-2, the CDR3 gives the full variable domain: GAGVSQSPSNKVTEKGKDVELRCDPISGHTALYWYRQSLGQGLEFLIYFQGNSAPDKSGLPSDRFSAERTGGSVSTLTIQRTQQEDSAVYLCASSLAETGGGDGYTFGSGTRLTVV.

This clonotype has ten or more counts. This sequence joins TRBV2 and TRBJ1-5; 9 nucleotides agree with TRBD1. Germline V gives CDR1 SNHLY, CDR2 FYNNEI. This CDR3 region has 15 residues. CDR3 protein: CTVPDRGYGNQPQHF. The CDR3 bases are TGTACCGTACCCGACAGGGGGTATGGCAATCAGCCCCAGCATTTT.

The V gene is TRBV29-1, the J gene TRBJ2-2; either TRBD1 or TRBD2 may supply D (5 bases each). The CDR3 covers 9 residues. The ends were cut back, 4 bases at V and 12 bases at J, with 6 bases in the middle. From germline, CDR1 is SQVTM and CDR2 ANQGSEA. Here the CDR3 reads CSVGGKLFF. CDR3 DNA sequence: TGCAGCGTTGGGGGGAAGCTGTTTTTT.

For this clonotype: This may stem from a read error, because a much larger clone lies one nucleotide away. The chain's CDR3 is CASSSRTGGEKLFF. The CDR3 DNA is TGTGCCAGCAGTTCCAGGACAGGGGGTGAAAAACTGTTTTTT. V is TRBV2 and J is TRBJ1-4, with 10 nucleotides matching TRBD1. After removal of 5 bases from V and 7 bases from J, the junction contained 4 bases not matched to a gene. This CDR3 is built from 14 residues. CDR1 SNHLY and CDR2 FYNNEI come from the germline V gene. Variable domain in full (rest from reference TRBV2 and TRBJ1-4): EPEVTQTPSHQVTQMGQEVILRCVPISNHLYFYWYRQILGQKVEFLVSFYNNEISEKSEIFDDQFSVERPDGSNFTLKIRSTKLEDSAMYFCASSSRTGGEKLFFGSGTQLSVL.

This clonotype appeared a few times. The chain couples TRBV29-1 to TRBJ2-1, with TRBD2 identical over 10 bases. Germline CDR1 and CDR2: SQVTM and ANQGSEA. The trim removed 8 bases at V and 9 bases at J, leaving 7 bases unmatched. This CDR3 spans 12 amino acids. CDR3 in DNA: TGCAGCAGTAGGACTAGCGGCAGTGAGCAGTTCTTC. Amino acids: CSSRTSGSEQFF.

This clonotype was found many times. The chain couples TRBV2 to TRBJ2-2; the D gene could be TRBD1 or TRBD2 (6 bases each). V dropped 3 bases and J dropped 6 bases, with 11 bases sitting between them. This CDR3 spans 14 amino acids. Germline V gives CDR1 SNHLY, CDR2 FYNNEI. CDR3 residues: CASSDTGAAGELFF. The CDR3, as DNA: TGTGCCAGCAGTGATACGGGGGCGGCCGGGGAGCTGTTTTTT. Based on the CDR3 plus reference TRBV2 and TRBJ2-2, the full variable domain is EPEVTQTPSHQVTQMGQEVILRCVPISNHLYFYWYRQILGQKVEFLVSFYNNEISEKSEIFDDQFSVERPDGSNFTLKIRSTKLEDSAMYFCASSDTGAAGELFFGEGSRLTVL.

This sequence joins TRBV6-1 and TRBJ1-2; TRBD1 matches at 10 bases. Per germline, CDR1 MNHNS and CDR2 SASEGT. The V segment lost 6 bases and the J segment 9 bases; nucleotides outside the gene matches: 7. The CDR3 consists of 13 residues. The CDR3: CASRDPGQGSYTF. In nucleotides, the CDR3 is TGTGCCAGCAGAGATCCGGGACAGGGGAGCTACACCTTC.

The genes are TRBV19 and TRBJ1-2; tentatively, D is TRBD1 (6 bases). The V end lost 1 base, the J end lost 8 bases, and 11 bases lay between the germline ends. Germline loops: CDR1 LNHDA, CDR2 SQIVND (reference sequence). The CDR3 consists of 13 residues. The CDR3 DNA follows: TGTGCCAGTAGTATAGGGACAGAAGGCGGCTACACCTTC. This translates into CASSIGTEGGYTF.

As to this clonotype: A much larger clone is a single base away; this may be a read error. This chain joins TRBV7-2 and TRBJ2-2; D not certain. The CDR3 runs 12 residues. Per the germline V gene, CDR1 is SGHTA and CDR2 is FQGNSA. The V end lost 6 bases, the J end lost 5 bases, and 7 bases lay between the germline ends. The CDR3 DNA follows: TGTGCCAGCAGGGAAATGACCGGGGAGCTGTTTTTT. Translating gives CASREMTGELFF.

The chain combines TRBV7-6 with TRBJ2-7; D not resolved. The germline V gene encodes CDR1 SGHVS and CDR2 FNYEAQ. V lost 8 bases and J 4 bases, leaving 6 bases between the germline ends. The CDR3 loop spans 10 amino acids. CDR3 sequence reads: CASGIYEQYF. The CDR3 coding sequence is TGTGCCAGCGGCATATACGAGCAGTACTTC.

This clonotype was picked up a small number of times. V is TRBV18 and J is TRBJ2-5, with D unresolved. The CDR3 runs to 13 residues. The V end lost 2 bases, the J end lost 2 bases, and 6 bases lay between the germline ends. The germline CDR1 and CDR2 sequences are KGHSH and LQKENI. The CDR3 DNA follows: TGTGCCAGCTCACCAACACTACAAGAGACCCAGTACTTC. Its translation: CASSPTLQETQYF.

This clonotype came up many times. This chain joins TRBV12-3 or TRBV12-4 and TRBJ1-5; D unclear. V was clipped by 7 bases and J by 8 bases, with 9 bases between them. The CDR3 covers 11 residues. The CDR3 region is CASTPPEPQHF. DNA for the CDR3: TGTGCCAGCACCCCACCCGAGCCCCAGCATTTT.

A remark on this clonotype: A read error may be the cause here, since a much bigger clone is one base away. The chain combines TRBV7-2 with TRBJ2-7; TRBD2 matches 8 bases. The CDR3 sequence is 12 residues long. Germline V gene sequence: CDR1 SGHTA, CDR2 FQGNSA. V shed 9 bases and J 6 bases; nucleotides not matched to a gene: 7. The CDR3 DNA reads as TGTGCCAGTGAGCGGGGGAGTCTCGAGCAGTACTTC. It is translated as CASERGSLEQYF.

J is TRBJ1-4 and V is TRBV20-1; perhaps TRBD1 as D (5 bases). Germline V gene sequence: CDR1 DFQATT, CDR2 SNEGSKA (reference sequence). The CDR3 loop spans 14 amino acids. The V end lost 3 bases, the J end lost 8 bases, and 16 bases lay between the germline ends. The CDR3 is CSARKQAIGEKLFF. CDR3 nucleotide sequence: TGCAGTGCTAGGAAACAGGCGATTGGGGAAAAACTGTTTTTT.

The rearrangement links TRBV19 to TRBJ2-5; no reliable D call. CDR3 size: 14 residues. Trimming left V 6 bases short and J 5 bases short, with 16 bases between. Germline loops: CDR1 LNHDA, CDR2 SQIVND (reference sequence). CDR3 coding DNA: TGTGCCAGTAGAGGGTGGTTCTTTGGTGAGACCCAGTACTTC. Translated, it gives CASRGWFFGETQYF. Full variable domain (outside the CDR3, taken from reference TRBV19 and TRBJ2-5): DGGITQSPKYLFRKEGQNVTLSCEQNLNHDAMYWYRQDPGQGLRLIYYSQIVNDFQKGDIAEGYSVSREKKESFPLTVTSAQKNPTAFYLCASRGWFFGETQYFGPGTRLLVL.

Notes on this clonotype: No conserved phenylalanine or tryptophan ends this CDR3, so it is likely a read error. It is unclear where the CDR3 begins or ends on the DNA, so no DNA is shown, and the CDR3 is as TCRdb lists it. The gene calls are TRBV20-1 and TRBJ1-5. Germline V gene lookup returns CDR1 DFQATT and CDR2 SNEGSKA (reference sequence). The CDR3 is 9 residues long, counting both termini. This CDR3 reads CSVSRRSPR.

This clonotype was observed many times. V is TRBV9 and J is TRBJ1-1; TRBD1 might be the D (5 bases). Germline V gene data show CDR1 as SGDLS and CDR2 as YYNGEE. Trimming stripped 2 bases from V and 4 bases from J, with 12 bases between. This CDR3 region has 14 residues. The CDR3 nucleotides are TGTGCCAGCAGCGTCCAACATGGGGCCACTGAAGCTTTCTTT. Encoded protein: CASSVQHGATEAFF.

The chain is built from TRBV7-8 and TRBJ2-7, with a possible D match to TRBD2 (6 bases). The DNA end favors TRBJ2-1, so the J call may be wrong. This CDR3 is built from 15 residues. Germline-derived CDR1 and CDR2 are SGHVS and FQNEAQ. The CDR3 coding sequence is TGTGCCAGCATTGGTTCGGGAGCAGTGGGTATTGAGCAGTTCTTC. It codes for CASIGSGAVGIEQFF.

This chain connects TRBV15 to TRBJ2-7; the match to TRBD1 covers 7 bases. The CDR3 runs to 16 residues. CDR1 is LNHNV, CDR2 YYDKDF, per germline (reference sequence). The J segment lost 2 bases and the V segment lost 2 bases, leaving 9 bases of the junction unmatched. DNA of the CDR3: TGTGCCACCAGCAGATCCCGGACAGGCGCTGCCTACGAGCAGTACTTC. It is translated as CATSRSRTGAAYEQYF. The full variable domain, rest sourced from reference TRBV15 and TRBJ2-7, is DAMVIQNPRYQVTQFGKPVTLSCSQTLNHNVMYWYQQKSSQAPKLLFHYYDKDFNNEADTPDNFQSRRPNTSFCFLDIRSPGLGDTAMYLCATSRSRTGAAYEQYFGPGTRLTVT.

This clonotype was detected many times. The chain employs TRBV9 and TRBJ2-5; 8 nucleotides line up with TRBD2. Germline-derived CDR1 and CDR2 are SGDLS and YYNGEE. The V segment lost 2 bases and the J segment 4 bases; nucleotides outside the gene matches: 10. The CDR3 length is 16 residues. CDR3 sequence reads: CASSVSTSDARETQYF. The DNA for the CDR3 is TGTGCCAGCAGCGTGTCGACTAGCGATGCGAGAGAGACCCAGTACTTC.

The CDR3 DNA is TGTGCCAGCAGTCCGAGGGAGCTGTTTTTT. This gives the protein CASSPRELFF. The V and J genes are TRBV2 and TRBJ2-2; D is unclear. Between the trimmed V and J ends, which lost 5 bases and 9 bases, there was a span of 4 bases. Germline values: CDR1 SNHLY, CDR2 FYNNEI. The CDR3 is made up of 10 amino acids.

This chain uses TRBV12-3 or TRBV12-4 with TRBJ2-7; D is possibly TRBD2 (6 bases). The CDR3 totals 17 residues. V was trimmed by 3 bases and J by 2 bases, leaving 20 bases between them. The DNA of the CDR3 is TGTGCCAGCAGTTTGAGGTCTACTAGCTCAACGGCCTACGAGCAGTACTTC. This gives the protein CASSLRSTSSTAYEQYF.

This clonotype was recorded a few times. This chain joins TRBV7-3 and TRBJ2-2; TRBD2 aligns across 8 bases. After removal of 2 bases from V and 8 bases from J, the junction contained 10 bases not matched to a gene. The CDR3 is made up of 16 amino acids. The germline CDR1 and CDR2 sequences are SGHTA and FQGTGA. The CDR3 DNA sequence: TGTGCCAGCAGCTTACATCCGGGAGGGCCGCGTGGGGAGCTGTTTTTT. It specifies CASSLHPGGPRGELFF.

In the case of this clonotype: A read error may produce the germline difference seen at one junction end. V usage is TRBV7-2 and J usage is TRBJ1-2, with a weak D call TRBD1 (6 bases). Germline CDR1 reads SGHTA; CDR2 reads FQGNSA. The CDR3 runs to 12 residues. This CDR3 reads CASSQDRDRTAF. CDR3 nucleotides: TGTGCCAGCAGCCAAGATCGCGACAGGACGGCCTTC.

This clonotype was observed at least ten times. V gene TRBV5-1 combines with J gene TRBJ1-2; 8 bases align to TRBD1. V dropped 2 bases and J dropped 2; count of bases not matched to a gene: 11. Germline lookup yields CDR1 SGHRS and CDR2 YFSETQ. The CDR3 is 17 amino acids. The chain's CDR3 is CASSLADREDANYGYTF. CDR3 DNA sequence: TGCGCCAGCAGCTTAGCGGACAGGGAAGATGCGAACTATGGCTACACCTTC.